This T cell receptor (beta chain) was observed in a study of cytomegalovirus exposure and HLA in healthy donors. Study-level results: Within the approximately 110 validation repertoires, first-cohort TCR clusters tended to co-occur, according to a later analysis. Cytomegalovirus-associated TCR beta chains were listed, numbering 150 to 200. In vitro assays verified that three CMV-associated chains recognized CMV antigens specifically.

From germline, CDR1 is LNHDA and CDR2 SQIVND (reference sequence). After removal of 6 bases from V and 5 bases from J, the junction contained 8 bases not matched to a gene. This CDR3 spans 17 amino acids. Sequenced by immunoSEQ multiplex PCR; TCRdb stores in-frame clones only, minus some. The sample yields 150,000 to 250,000 clones, around 80% seen once. The donors were part of the validation cohort of more than 90 subjects. That cohort was separate from the first cohort, which comprised 500 to 700 subjects. As to this clone: What it recognizes is unknown.

The sequence was collected from a woman aged 25 to 45 in good health and CMV-seronegative. Sequenced sample: PBMCs. The chain carries TRBV19 and TRBJ2-6; 12 bases match TRBD1. CDR3 bases: TGTGCCAGTAGCGGGACAGGGGGCCTTCTCTGGGCCAACGTCCTGACTTTC. It is translated as CASSGTGGLLWANVLTF. The variable domain in full, completed from reference TRBV19 and TRBJ2-6, reads DGGITQSPKYLFRKEGQNVTLSCEQNLNHDAMYWYRQDPGQGLRLIYYSQIVNDFQKGDIAEGYSVSREKKESFPLTVTSAQKNPTAFYLCASSGTGGLLWANVLTFGAGSRLTVL.